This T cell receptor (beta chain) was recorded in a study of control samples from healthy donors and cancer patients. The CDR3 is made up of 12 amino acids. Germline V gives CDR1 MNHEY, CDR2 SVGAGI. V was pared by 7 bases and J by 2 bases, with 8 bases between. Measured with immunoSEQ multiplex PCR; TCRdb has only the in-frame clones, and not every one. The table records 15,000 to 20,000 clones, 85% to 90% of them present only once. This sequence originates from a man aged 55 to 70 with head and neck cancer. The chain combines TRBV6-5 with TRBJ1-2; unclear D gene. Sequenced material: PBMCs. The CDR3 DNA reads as TGTGCCAGCACCGGTGTAAACTATGGCTACACCTTC. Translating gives CASTGVNYGYTF.